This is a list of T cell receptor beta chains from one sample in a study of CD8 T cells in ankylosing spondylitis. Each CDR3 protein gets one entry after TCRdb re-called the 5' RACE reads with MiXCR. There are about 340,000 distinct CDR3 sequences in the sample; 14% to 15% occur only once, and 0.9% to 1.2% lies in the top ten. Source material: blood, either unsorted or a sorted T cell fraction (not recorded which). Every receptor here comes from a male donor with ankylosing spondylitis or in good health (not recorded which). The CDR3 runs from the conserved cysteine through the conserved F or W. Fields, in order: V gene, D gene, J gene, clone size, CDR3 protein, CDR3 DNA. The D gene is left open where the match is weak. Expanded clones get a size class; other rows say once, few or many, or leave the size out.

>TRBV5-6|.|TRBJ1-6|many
CASSPTGPNSPLHF
TGTGCCAGCAGCCCGACAGGCCCAAATTCACCCCTCCACTTT
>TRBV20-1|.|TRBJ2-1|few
CSADVTRNEQFF
TGCAGTGCCGACGTGACTAGAAATGAGCAGTTCTTC
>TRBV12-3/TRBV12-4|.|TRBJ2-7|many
CASSFGYEQYF
TGTGCCAGCAGCTTTGGTTACGAGCAGTACTTC
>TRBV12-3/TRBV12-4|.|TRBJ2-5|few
CASSFSVPEETQYF
TGTGCCAGCAGTTTTAGCGTCCCCGAGGAGACCCAGTACTTC
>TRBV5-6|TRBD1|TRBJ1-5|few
CASSRRDSSNQPQHF
TGTGCCAGCAGCAGAAGGGACAGTAGCAATCAGCCCCAGCATTTT
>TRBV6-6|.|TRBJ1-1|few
CASSSSENTEAFF
TGTGCCAGCAGTTCCTCAGAGAACACTGAAGCTTTCTTT
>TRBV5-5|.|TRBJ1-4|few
CASSWGTAEKLFF
TGTGCCAGCAGTTGGGGCACGGCGGAAAAACTGTTTTTT
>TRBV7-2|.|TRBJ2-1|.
CASSLARDNNEQFF
TGTGCCAGCAGCTTAGCCAGGGACAACAATGAGCAGTTCTTC
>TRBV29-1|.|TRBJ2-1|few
CSVVSFPTPPNEQFF
TGCAGCGTTGTATCCTTTCCGACTCCTCCTAATGAGCAGTTCTTC
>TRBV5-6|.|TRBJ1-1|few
CASSLREAGHTEAFF
TGTGCCAGCAGCTTGAGGGAGGCGGGACACACTGAAGCTTTCTTT
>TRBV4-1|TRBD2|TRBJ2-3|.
CASSQGLAGGTTDTQYF
TGCGCCAGCAGCCAAGGACTAGCGGGGGGGACCACAGATACGCAGTATTTT
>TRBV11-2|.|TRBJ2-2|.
CASSSIAGELFF
TGTGCCAGCAGCTCCATAGCCGGGGAGCTGTTTTTT
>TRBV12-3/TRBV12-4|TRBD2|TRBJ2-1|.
CASSLLAVSPNEQFF
TGTGCCAGCAGCCTACTAGCGGTTTCCCCTAATGAGCAGTTCTTC
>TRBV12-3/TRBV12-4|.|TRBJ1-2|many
CASTNTARGYTF
TGTGCCAGCACCAACACCGCGCGCGGCTACACCTTC
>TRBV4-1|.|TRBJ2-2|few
CASSRGSTVNTGELFF
TGCGCCAGCAGCCGGGGCTCTACGGTGAACACCGGGGAGCTGTTTTTT
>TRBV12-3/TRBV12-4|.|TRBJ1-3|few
CASNEGHSGNTIYF
TGTGCCAGCAATGAGGGTCACTCTGGAAACACCATATATTTT
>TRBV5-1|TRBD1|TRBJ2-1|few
CASSQGTGNPINEQFF
TGCGCCAGCAGCCAAGGGACAGGAAATCCGATCAATGAGCAGTTCTTC
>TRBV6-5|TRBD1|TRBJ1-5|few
CASSSVQGAKQPQHF
TGTGCCAGCAGTTCGGTACAGGGGGCGAAGCAGCCCCAGCATTTT
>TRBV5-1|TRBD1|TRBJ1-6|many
CASSTATGVYNSPLHF
TGCGCCAGCAGCACCGCGACAGGGGTCTATAATTCACCCCTCCACTTT
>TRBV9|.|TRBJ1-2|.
CASSVEGGSYTF
TGTGCCAGCAGCGTAGAGGGGGGGAGCTACACCTTC
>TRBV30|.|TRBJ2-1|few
CAWIPLRAPSYNEQFF
TGTGCCTGGATCCCCCTACGGGCTCCCTCTTACAATGAGCAGTTCTTC
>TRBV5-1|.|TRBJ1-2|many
CASSADLGDYTF
TGCGCCAGCAGCGCCGATCTAGGCGACTACACCTTC
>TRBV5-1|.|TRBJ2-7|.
CASSLRRSSYEQYF
TGCGCCAGCAGCTTGAGACGGAGCTCCTACGAGCAGTACTTC
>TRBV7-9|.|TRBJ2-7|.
CASSAGEAAYEQYF
TGTGCCAGCAGCGCCGGAGAAGCCGCCTACGAGCAGTACTTC
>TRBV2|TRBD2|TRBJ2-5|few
CASRRGTQETQYF
TGTGCCAGCCGGCGGGGGACCCAAGAGACCCAGTACTTC
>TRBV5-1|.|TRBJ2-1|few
CASSSDRGLRSYNEQFF
TGCGCCAGCAGCTCGGACCGGGGACTTCGGTCCTACAATGAGCAGTTCTTC
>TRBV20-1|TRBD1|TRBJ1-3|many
CSARDSDRGPGNTIYF
TGCAGTGCTAGAGATTCGGACAGGGGGCCAGGAAACACCATATATTTT
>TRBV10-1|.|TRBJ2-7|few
CASSERPGPTGEQYF
TGCGCCAGCAGTGAGAGGCCGGGACCGACGGGCGAGCAGTACTTC
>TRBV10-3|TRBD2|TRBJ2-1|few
CAISESEASGREQFF
TGTGCCATCAGTGAGTCGGAGGCTAGCGGCCGGGAGCAGTTCTTC
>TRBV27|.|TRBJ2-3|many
CASSPQGTDTQYF
TGTGCCAGCAGTCCCCAGGGAACAGATACGCAGTATTTT
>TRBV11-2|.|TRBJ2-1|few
CASSLRGAGESYNEQFF
TGTGCCAGCAGCCTAAGGGGCGCTGGGGAGTCCTACAATGAGCAGTTCTTC
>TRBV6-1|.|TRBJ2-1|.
CASRRGGAPTSEQFF
TGTGCCAGCAGAAGAGGTGGGGCCCCGACAAGTGAGCAGTTCTTC
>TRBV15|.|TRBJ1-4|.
CATSRDGNEKLFF
TGTGCCACCAGCAGAGATGGGAATGAAAAACTGTTTTTT
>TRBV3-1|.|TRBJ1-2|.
CASSQEVDYGYTF
TGTGCCAGCAGCCAAGAAGTGGACTATGGCTACACCTTC
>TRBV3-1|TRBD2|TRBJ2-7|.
CASSQVPGGTPYEQYF
TGTGCCAGCAGCCAGGTCCCGGGGGGGACCCCCTACGAGCAGTACTTC
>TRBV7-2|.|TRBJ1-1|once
CASSLDPGPGTEAFF
TGTGCCAGCAGCTTAGATCCAGGGCCGGGGACTGAAGCTTTCTTT
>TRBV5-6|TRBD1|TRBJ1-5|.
CASSFGTGRQHF
TGTGCCAGCAGTTTCGGGACAGGGCGCCAGCATTTT
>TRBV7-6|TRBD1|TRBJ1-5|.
CASSLGQGAWQPQHF
TGTGCCAGCAGCTTAGGTCAGGGGGCCTGGCAGCCCCAGCATTTT
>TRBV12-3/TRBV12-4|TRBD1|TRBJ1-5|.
CASRRDRVANQPQHF
TGTGCCAGCAGAAGGGACAGGGTGGCGAATCAGCCCCAGCATTTT
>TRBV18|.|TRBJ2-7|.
CASSRGQGLQLYEQYF
TGTGCCAGCTCACGGGGACAAGGCCTACAACTTTACGAGCAGTACTTC
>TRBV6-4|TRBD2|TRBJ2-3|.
CASSQAGEAADTQYF
TGTGCCAGCAGTCAAGCGGGAGAGGCAGCAGATACGCAGTATTTT
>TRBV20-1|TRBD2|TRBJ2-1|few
CSARAGLAGGSSYNEQFF
TGCAGTGCTAGAGCTGGACTAGCGGGGGGGAGCTCCTACAATGAGCAGTTCTTC
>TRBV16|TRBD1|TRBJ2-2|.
CASSQRQGTTGELFF
TGTGCCAGCAGTCAGAGACAGGGAACAACCGGGGAGCTGTTTTTT
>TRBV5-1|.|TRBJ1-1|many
CASSLTAQVMNTEAFF
TGCGCCAGCAGTTTGACAGCACAAGTCATGAACACTGAAGCTTTCTTT
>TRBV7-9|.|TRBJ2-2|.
CASSTPVAGELFF
TGTGCCAGCAGCACACCGGTCGCCGGGGAGCTGTTTTTT
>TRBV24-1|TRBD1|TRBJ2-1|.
CATSPRDRPSSYNEQFF
TGTGCCACCAGTCCCCGGGACAGACCGAGCTCCTACAATGAGCAGTTCTTC
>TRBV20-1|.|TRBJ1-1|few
CSARRQGGQNTEAFF
TGCAGTGCTAGGAGGCAGGGAGGGCAAAACACTGAAGCTTTCTTT